Listed here is a single TCR beta chain. In the authors' methods: The authors estimated nucleated cell counts from reference gene primer amplification. Some clones are missing from TCRdb's copy, which holds only in-frame ones; the method was immunoSEQ multiplex PCR. That table gives V, J and clone size, and the DNA gave D and trimming. Of approximately 20,000 clones listed, roughly nine tenths are singletons. Germline V gives CDR1 MDHEN, CDR2 SYDVKM. The CDR3 length is 14 residues. V lost 7 bases to trimming and J lost 5 bases, with 15 bases between them. These data are taken from a study of blood T cell repertoires in COVID-19. The overall study: Sites across the United States, Italy and Spain contributed samples from acute and convalescent COVID-19. The analysed material was cDNA or gDNA that came from T cells, B-cell-depleted T cells, or PBMCs.

The J gene is TRBJ2-1, the V gene TRBV28; D perhaps matches TRBD2 (6 bases). The TCR comes from a human donor with active COVID-19. The donor label of this sample is uncertain. The specimen sequenced was peripheral blood. The CDR3 DNA reads TGTGCCAGCATGGGGGGAGCCAGCAACAATGAGCAGTTCTTC. Protein sequence: CASMGGASNNEQFF.